Presented here are 20 T cell receptor beta chains from one specimen sequenced in a study of shared clonotypes between healthy human individuals. The naive CD8 subset, CD45RO-negative cells positively selected for CCR7, excluded terminally differentiated effector memory CD45RA+ cells. Libraries were prepared by immunoSEQ multiplex PCR; TCRdb keeps only in-frame clonotypes and omits some of them. The data show more than 2 million clones, with just under 95% seen just once and approximately 1.7% held by the top ten. The sample was naive CD8+ T cells from PBMCs. The receptor source for this set is a young man in good health. Some clones in this sample may be carry-over from other donors' samples.

This chain uses TRBV30 with TRBJ1-2; D remains ambiguous. Trimming stripped 4 bases from V and 0 bases from J, with 12 bases between. The germline V gene encodes CDR1 GTSNPN and CDR2 SVGIG (reference sequence). The CDR3 is made up of 14 amino acids. In DNA, the CDR3 is TGTGCCTGGAATTTGGGCTCCCCTAACTATGGCTACACCTTC. Translation gives CAWNLGSPNYGYTF.

This clone occurred a few times. The sample holds other DNA sequences that translate to the same CDR3. This chain uses TRBV29-1 with TRBJ1-1; TRBD1 might be the D (5 bases). Germline V gene sequence: CDR1 SQVTM, CDR2 ANQGSEA. The CDR3 consists of 12 residues. Trimming removed 5 bases at V and 2 bases at J, with 9 bases between. The CDR3: CSVWGGNTEAFF. The CDR3 nucleotides are TGCAGCGTTTGGGGGGGAAACACTGAAGCTTTCTTT. Using reference TRBV29-1 and TRBJ1-1 for the parts outside the CDR3, the full variable domain is SAVISQKPSRDICQRGTSLTIQCQVDSQVTMMFWYRQQPGQSLTLIATANQGSEATYESGFVIDKFPISRPNLTFSTLTVSNMSPEDSSIYLCSVWGGNTEAFFGQGTRLTVV.

The V call is TRBV7-9, the J call TRBJ2-5; 7 nucleotides agree with TRBD2. The CDR3 runs 17 residues. V dropped 6 bases and J dropped 3; count of bases not matched to a gene: 16. CDR1 and CDR2 (germline): SEHNR, FQNEAQ (reference sequence). The CDR3 DNA follows: TGTGCCAGCAGTCCCGACCTGACTAGGCTAGCGGAAGAGACCCAGTACTTC. It specifies CASSPDLTRLAEETQYF.

The chain is built from TRBV27 and TRBJ2-6; D not resolved. Trimming removed 5 bases from V and 4 bases from J, with 15 bases in between. CDR1 is MNHEY and CDR2 is SMNVEV in the germline V gene (reference sequence). This CDR3 region has 16 residues. CDR3 sequence (DNA): TGTGCCAGCAGTAATCTACGGAGATCAGGGGCCAACGTCCTGACTTTC. Its protein is CASSNLRRSGANVLTF.

The chain is built from TRBV2 and TRBJ1-1; 9 nucleotides line up with TRBD1. The germline V gene has CDR1 SNHLY and CDR2 FYNNEI. The V gene end was trimmed by 6 bases and the J gene end by 3 bases; junction bases not matched to a gene: 5. This CDR3 comprises 14 residues. Here the CDR3 reads CASREQGADTEAFF. The CDR3 nucleotides are TGTGCCAGCAGGGAACAGGGGGCCGACACTGAAGCTTTCTTT.

V and J are TRBV5-6 and TRBJ2-1, with D uncertain. Germline lookup yields CDR1 SGHDT and CDR2 YYEEEE. With 4 bases removed from V and 5 bases from J, the gap between germline ends came to 13 bases. CDR3 length: 14 amino acids. The CDR3 DNA follows: TGTGCCAGCAGCCCCTTCCCCGGACACAATGAGCAGTTCTTC. It encodes CASSPFPGHNEQFF.

This clone appeared once. CDR3 residues: CASGRVHRGRPQHF. DNA of the CDR3: TGTGCCAGTGGAAGGGTCCACAGGGGCCGGCCCCAGCATTTT. The J gene is TRBJ1-5, the V gene TRBV19; 7 nucleotides line up with TRBD1. V gave up 8 bases and J gave up 9 bases; unmatched junction bases: 13. There are 14 residues in the CDR3. From germline, CDR1 is LNHDA and CDR2 SQIVND (reference sequence).

The chain combines TRBV10-3 with TRBJ2-2; no reliable D call. The DNA end favors TRBJ1-3, so the J call may be wrong. Germline lookup yields CDR1 ENHRY and CDR2 SYGVKD. CDR3 length: 12 residues. The CDR3 region has the DNA TGTGCCATCAGTTCAGAATCCGGGTATATATATTTT. Protein product: CAISSESGYIYF.

V gene TRBV4-3 combines with J gene TRBJ2-7; a weak D match, TRBD2 (6 bases). Germline assignment: CDR1 LGHNA and CDR2 YSLEER. V lost 1 base, J lost 4 bases, and 17 bases lay in between. The CDR3 sequence is 16 residues long. This CDR3 is CASSQGVAAPRYEQYF. DNA of the CDR3: TGCGCCAGCAGCCAAGGGGTAGCGGCCCCCCGTTACGAGCAGTACTTC.

V and J are TRBV5-6 and TRBJ2-3; 10 bases map to TRBD1. The CDR3 loop spans 15 amino acids. Germline values: CDR1 SGHDT, CDR2 YYEEEE. The V and J ends lost 1 base and 6 bases, in that order; junction bases with no gene match: 5. The CDR3 region is CASSLRTGGGDTQYF. In DNA, the CDR3 is TGTGCCAGCAGCTTGAGGACAGGGGGAGGGGATACGCAGTATTTT. Supplemented by reference TRBV5-6 and TRBJ2-3, the full variable domain reads DAGVTQSPTHLIKTRGQQVTLRCSPKSGHDTVSWYQQALGQGPQFIFQYYEEEERQRGNFPDRFSGHQFPNYSSELNVNALLLGDSALYLCASSLRTGGGDTQYFGPGTRLTVL.

The V call is TRBV27, the J call TRBJ1-5, with a tentative D call TRBD1 (5 bases). V gave up 1 base and J gave up 4 bases, with 14 bases separating them. In germline, CDR1 is MNHEY, CDR2 SMNVEV (reference sequence). The CDR3 covers 16 residues. CDR3 in amino acids: CASSLYGWQGNQPQHF. In nucleotides, the CDR3 is TGTGCCAGCAGTTTATACGGGTGGCAGGGTAATCAGCCCCAGCATTTT.

The chain has TRBV11-2 and TRBJ2-1; D is unresolved. The CDR3 covers 13 residues. The germline CDR1 and CDR2 sequences are SGHAT and FQNNGV. V was pared by 1 base and J by 7 bases, with 8 bases between. The CDR3 nucleotides read TGTGCCAGCAGCTTAGTGTGGGGAAATGAGCAGTTCTTC. Translating gives CASSLVWGNEQFF.

This chain connects TRBV29-1 to TRBJ2-1; 7 bases agree with TRBD2. Germline values: CDR1 SQVTM, CDR2 ANQGSEA. This CDR3 has 13 amino acids. After removal of 4 bases from V and 6 bases from J, the junction contained 6 bases not matched to a gene. CDR3 sequence: CSVGGRVFNEQFF. The CDR3 nucleotides are TGCAGCGTTGGCGGGAGAGTGTTCAATGAGCAGTTCTTC.

The chain carries TRBV7-7 and TRBJ2-1, with a weak D call TRBD2 (5 bases). Germline V lookup: CDR1 SSHAT, CDR2 FNYEAQ (reference sequence). The CDR3 has 15 amino acids. With 5 bases removed from V and 4 bases from J, the gap between germline ends came to 15 bases. The CDR3 is CASSLMAGGYNEQFF. The CDR3 bases are TGTGCCAGCAGCCTGATGGCGGGCGGTTACAATGAGCAGTTCTTC.

This chain connects TRBV27 to TRBJ2-5; D is perhaps TRBD2 (6 bases). Per germline, CDR1 MNHEY and CDR2 SMNVEV (reference sequence). V was clipped by 8 bases and J by 2 bases, with 15 bases between them. The CDR3 spans 14 residues. CDR3 region: CASGYTAGQETQYF. The DNA for the CDR3 is TGTGCCAGCGGTTATACCGCGGGGCAAGAGACCCAGTACTTC.

DNA of the CDR3: TGTGCCAGCAGCCCATGGGGGCGACTAGCGGCGTTCCAAGAGACCCAGTACTTC. This gives the protein CASSPWGRLAAFQETQYF. The rearrangement links TRBV5-5 to TRBJ2-5; 9 nucleotides match TRBD2. The CDR3 spans 18 residues. V lost 4 bases, J lost 1 base, and 14 bases stayed unmatched. CDR1 SGHKS and CDR2 YYEKEE come from the germline V gene (reference sequence).

The chain uses TRBV4-1 and TRBJ2-1, with 10 bases lining up with TRBD2. Germline V gene sequence: CDR1 MGHRA, CDR2 YSYEKL. V gave up 0 bases and J gave up 7 bases; unmatched junction bases: 9. The CDR3 is 17 amino acids. The CDR3 loop reads CASSQDGVLAGGNEQFF. As DNA, the CDR3 is TGCGCCAGCAGCCAAGACGGGGTTTTAGCGGGAGGAAATGAGCAGTTCTTC.

The chain recombines TRBV20-1 with TRBJ2-7; no clear D. The germline V and J ends were trimmed by 5 bases and 1 base, with 6 bases remaining between them. Germline V gives CDR1 DFQATT, CDR2 SNEGSKA (reference sequence). The CDR3 has 11 amino acids. CDR3 nucleotides: TGCAGTGCTGCCTTATCCTACGAGCAGTACTTC. Its translation is CSAALSYEQYF.

In its sample, this clone was seen a few times. This chain joins TRBV5-5 and TRBJ1-1; D not resolved. The CDR3 has 13 amino acids. CDR1 SGHKS and CDR2 YYEKEE come from the germline V gene (reference sequence). Trimming removed 3 bases from V and 4 bases from J, with 10 bases in between. Written as DNA, the CDR3 is TGTGCCAGCAGCTACTGGAGGGTCACTGAAGCTTTCTTT. Protein sequence: CASSYWRVTEAFF.

Points on this clone: The sample has other DNA sequences that encode this CDR3 too. The chain recombines TRBV7-2 with TRBJ2-5, with D uncertain. This CDR3 spans 13 amino acids. CDR1 SGHTA and CDR2 FQGNSA come from the germline V gene. V lost 5 bases and J lost 5, with 12 bases in between. The CDR3 protein is CASSPSLGETQYF. Here the CDR3 DNA reads TGTGCCAGCAGCCCCAGTTTGGGGGAGACCCAGTACTTC.